This TCR beta chain was documented in a study of response to subunit inactivated influenza vaccine. Regarding the study as a whole: Every seasonal influenza vaccination brings in few new T cells, the authors suggested.

Each CDR3 protein is one row after TCRdb ran MiXCR on the RT-PCR reads. In the table there are roughly 630,000 distinct CDR3 sequences, 12% to 15% of which are singletons. Germline V CDR1 and CDR2: MGHRA, YSYEKL. This CDR3 is 14 amino acids long. The V end lost 0 bases, the J end lost 1 base, and 6 bases lay between the germline ends. In regard to this clonotype: Its specificity is unknown.

This sequence joins TRBV4-1 and TRBJ1-2; D unresolved. The source material was PBMCs from blood, sampled around 15 days before vaccination. The TCR comes from a man between 45 and 60 years old who received an inactivated influenza vaccine. The CDR3 reads CASSQDHLNYGYTF. CDR3 sequence (DNA): TGCGCCAGCAGCCAAGATCACCTTAACTATGGCTACACCTTC.